This record looks at one TCR beta chain sequence and its context. As yet, its antigen is unknown. This sample was taken from a study of cytomegalovirus exposure and HLA in healthy donors. Overall study: Of several hundred genotyped donors, more than 75% clustered with self-reported Caucasian donors. Points from the study as a whole: A missense variant in DCLRE1C was later tied to TCR beta V- and J-gene trimming. An analysis was carried out later, and it reportedly showed fewer N-insertions in an Asian-associated ancestry cluster than the roughly 700-donor mean.

The PCR made use of 60 Vbeta and 13 Jbeta primers. Profiled with immunoSEQ multiplex PCR; TCRdb holds only in-frame clones, not every one. The sample lists 150,000 to 200,000 clones, 84% occurring once. The CDR3 is 16 amino acids. Germline-derived CDR1 and CDR2 are SGHDT and YYEEEE. The J segment lost 2 bases and the V segment lost 4 bases, leaving 11 bases of the junction unmatched. The sample taken for sequencing was PBMCs. This TCR was sampled from a girl aged 5 to 17 in good health and CMV-seropositive. The chain uses TRBV5-6 and TRBJ2-7; 8 bases map to TRBD1. The CDR3 protein is CASSGGGQGSPYEQYF. DNA of the CDR3: TGTGCCAGCAGCGGGGGTGGACAGGGAAGCCCCTACGAGCAGTACTTC.